This T cell receptor beta chain emerged from a study of glioma-infiltrating T cells. The V end was cut by 5 bases, the J end by 6 bases, with 14 bases between. Germline CDR1 is SGHVS and CDR2 is FNYEAQ. The CDR3 has 14 residues. This clonotype was counted at least ten times. Its specificity is unknown. Findings and limits, study-wide: Gliomas, especially low-grade, showed above-expected tissue-blood divergence; non-neoplastic patients showed below.

TCR alpha and beta CDR3 regions were amplified from RNA using iRepertoire nested multiplex PCR. MiXCR, run by TCRdb on the multiplex PCR reads, gives a single entry per CDR3 protein. The data contain roughly 120,000 distinct CDR3 sequences, approximately 25% of them singletons. The TCR was taken from a human donor with low-grade glioma or glioblastoma, undergoing nonglioma brain surgery, or in good health (not recorded which). Sequencing was carried out using glioma tissue, nonneoplastic brain tissue, or PBMCs (not recorded which). The chain employs TRBV7-6 and TRBJ1-5; tentatively, D is TRBD1 (6 bases). CDR3 in DNA: TGTGCCAGCAGCCGAATCAGGGGCGGTCAGCCCCAGCATTTT. Translating it yields CASSRIRGGQPQHF. Looking up the rest from reference TRBV7-6 and TRBJ1-5 gives the full variable domain: GAGVSQSPRYKVTKRGQDVALRCDPISGHVSLYWYRQALGQGPEFLTYFNYEAQQDKSGLPNDRFSAERPEGSISTLTIQRTEQRDSAMYRCASSRIRGGQPQHFGDGTRLSIL.